This TCR beta chain derives from a study of response to subunit inactivated influenza vaccine. Study-level findings and limits: The authors put forward the suggestion that each seasonal influenza vaccination may bring in only a limited number of new T cells.

CDR3 length equals 15 residues. Germline CDR1 is SSHAT and CDR2 is FNYEAQ (reference sequence). V gave up 3 bases and J gave up 2 bases, with 12 bases separating them. This clonotype was seen more than once but under ten times. Its target is not known. MiXCR, applied by TCRdb to the RT-PCR reads, yields one record per CDR3 protein. The data show some 800,000 distinct CDR3 sequences, 21% seen once. The clonotype originates from a man aged 50 to 59 who received an inactivated influenza vaccine. Material: PBMCs from blood, obtained more than 4 days after vaccination. V gene TRBV7-7 combines with J gene TRBJ2-3; D unresolved. Here the CDR3 DNA reads TGTGCCAGCAGCTTGGGAAGCCCTTACACAGATACGCAGTATTTT. Amino acids: CASSLGSPYTDTQYF.